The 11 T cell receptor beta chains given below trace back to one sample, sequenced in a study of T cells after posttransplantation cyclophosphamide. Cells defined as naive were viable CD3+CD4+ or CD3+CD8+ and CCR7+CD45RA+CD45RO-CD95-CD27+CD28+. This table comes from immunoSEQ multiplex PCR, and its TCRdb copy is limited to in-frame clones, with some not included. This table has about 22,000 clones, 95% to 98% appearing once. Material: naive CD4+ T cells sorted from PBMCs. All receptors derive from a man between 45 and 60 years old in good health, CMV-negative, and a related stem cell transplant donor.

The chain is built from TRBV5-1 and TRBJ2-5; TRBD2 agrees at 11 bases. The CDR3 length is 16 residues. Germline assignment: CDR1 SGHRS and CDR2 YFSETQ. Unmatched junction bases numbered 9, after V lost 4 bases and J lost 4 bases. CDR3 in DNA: TGCGCCAGCAGCGAAGCCCTAGCGGGAGGAACAGAGACCCAGTACTTC. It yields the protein CASSEALAGGTETQYF.

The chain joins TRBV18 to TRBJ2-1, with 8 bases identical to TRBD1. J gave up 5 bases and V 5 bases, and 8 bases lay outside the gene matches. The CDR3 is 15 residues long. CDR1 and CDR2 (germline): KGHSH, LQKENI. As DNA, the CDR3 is TGTGCCAGCTCAAATACAGGGGGGCCAGACAATGAGCAGTTCTTC. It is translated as CASSNTGGPDNEQFF.

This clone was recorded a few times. The chain's CDR3 is CASSEYGQFTDTQYF. CDR3 DNA sequence: TGTGCCAGCAGTGAATACGGACAGTTCACAGATACGCAGTATTTT. J is TRBJ2-3 and V is TRBV25-1; possible D gene TRBD1, 6 bases. Germline assignment: CDR1 MGHDK and CDR2 SYGVNS. V dropped 0 bases and J dropped 2 bases, with 9 bases sitting between them. The CDR3 is made up of 15 amino acids.

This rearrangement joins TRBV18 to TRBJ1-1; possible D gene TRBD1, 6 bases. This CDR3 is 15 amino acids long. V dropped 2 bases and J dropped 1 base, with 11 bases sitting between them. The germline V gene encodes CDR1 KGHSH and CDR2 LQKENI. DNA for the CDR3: TGTGCCAGCTCACCATTCACAGGGAGGAACACTGAAGCTTTCTTT. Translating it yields CASSPFTGRNTEAFF.

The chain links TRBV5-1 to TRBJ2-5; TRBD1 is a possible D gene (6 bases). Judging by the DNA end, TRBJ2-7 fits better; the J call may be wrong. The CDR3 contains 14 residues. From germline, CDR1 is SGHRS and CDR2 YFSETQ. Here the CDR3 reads CASSRIGDNYEQYF. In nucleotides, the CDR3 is TGCGCCAGCAGCCGAATTGGGGACAATTACGAGCAGTACTTC.

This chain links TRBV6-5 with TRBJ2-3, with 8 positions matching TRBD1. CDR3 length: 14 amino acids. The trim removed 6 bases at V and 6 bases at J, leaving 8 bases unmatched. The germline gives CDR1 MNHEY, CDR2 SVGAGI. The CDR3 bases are TGTGCCAGCAGCCCGTCCCGGGACAGGGATACGCAGTATTTT. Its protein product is CASSPSRDRDTQYF.

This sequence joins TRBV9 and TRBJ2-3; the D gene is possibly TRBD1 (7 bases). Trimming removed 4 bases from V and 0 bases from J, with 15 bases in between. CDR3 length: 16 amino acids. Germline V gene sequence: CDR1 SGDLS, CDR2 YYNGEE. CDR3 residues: CASSSSQGGSTDTQYF. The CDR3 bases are TGTGCCAGCAGCTCTTCTCAGGGGGGCAGCACAGATACGCAGTATTTT.

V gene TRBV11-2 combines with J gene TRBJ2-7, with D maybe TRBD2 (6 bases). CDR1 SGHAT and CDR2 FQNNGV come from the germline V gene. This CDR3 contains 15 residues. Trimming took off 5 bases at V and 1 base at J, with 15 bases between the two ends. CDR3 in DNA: TGTGCCAGCAGCCCGAGGAGTAGCGGATCCTACGAGCAGTACTTC. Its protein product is CASSPRSSGSYEQYF.

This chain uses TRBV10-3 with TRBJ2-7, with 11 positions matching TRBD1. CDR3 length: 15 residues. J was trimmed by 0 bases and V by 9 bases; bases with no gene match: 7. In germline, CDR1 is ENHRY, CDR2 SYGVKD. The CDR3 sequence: CAIKTGTGGSYEQYF. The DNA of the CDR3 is TGTGCCATAAAAACCGGGACAGGGGGCTCCTACGAGCAGTACTTC.

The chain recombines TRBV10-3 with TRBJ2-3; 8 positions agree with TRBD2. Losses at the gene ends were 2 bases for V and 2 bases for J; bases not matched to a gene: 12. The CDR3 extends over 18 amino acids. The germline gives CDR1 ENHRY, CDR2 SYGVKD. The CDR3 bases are TGTGCCATCAGTGAGAGGAACCTACTAGCGGATACCACAGATACGCAGTATTTT. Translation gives CAISERNLLADTTDTQYF.

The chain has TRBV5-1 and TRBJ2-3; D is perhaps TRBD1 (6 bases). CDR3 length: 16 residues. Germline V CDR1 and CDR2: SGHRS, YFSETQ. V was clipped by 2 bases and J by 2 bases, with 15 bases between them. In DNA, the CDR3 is TGCGCCAGCAGCTTCTCAGGGGACCCCTCCACAGATACGCAGTATTTT. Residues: CASSFSGDPSTDTQYF.